A selection of T cell receptor beta chains follows, all from one sample in a study of cytomegalovirus exposure and HLA in healthy donors. Sequencing used immunoSEQ multiplex PCR; TCRdb keeps in-frame clones, though not all of them. The sample includes tens of thousands of clones, roughly nine tenths of them seen just once. Sequencing was performed on PBMCs. The receptors were gathered from a man aged 18 to 30 in good health and CMV-seronegative. Both conserved end residues are part of each CDR3. The D gene is left open where the match is weak. For some rows the clone size is stated as once, few or many, or as a class when expanded; others skip it.

cdr3_length: 18; j_call: TRBJ1-1; d_call: -; v_call: TRBV7-8; clone_size: -; cdr3_aa: CASSLALRHGQKNTEAFF; cdr3_nt: TGTGCCAGCAGCTTAGCCCTAAGACACGGACAGAAAAACACTGAAGCTTTCTTT
cdr3_length: 11; j_call: TRBJ1-1; d_call: TRBD1; v_call: TRBV28; clone_size: -; cdr3_aa: CASSWGQGAFF; cdr3_nt: TGTGCCAGCAGTTGGGGACAGGGAGCTTTCTTT
cdr3_length: 15; j_call: TRBJ2-7; d_call: -; v_call: TRBV25-1; clone_size: -; cdr3_aa: CASSAHGLLHYEQYF; cdr3_nt: TGTGCCAGCAGTGCCCATGGACTGCTACACTACGAGCAGTACTTC
cdr3_length: 13; j_call: TRBJ2-7; d_call: -; v_call: TRBV10-1; clone_size: -; cdr3_aa: CASSDRGSYEQYF; cdr3_nt: TGCGCCAGCAGTGATAGAGGTAGCTACGAGCAGTACTTC
cdr3_length: 14; j_call: TRBJ2-7; d_call: -; v_call: TRBV19; clone_size: -; cdr3_aa: CASSTRTYSYEQYF; cdr3_nt: TGTGCCAGTAGTACACGGACTTACTCCTACGAGCAGTACTTC
cdr3_length: 13; j_call: TRBJ1-1; d_call: TRBD1; v_call: TRBV28; clone_size: -; cdr3_aa: CASSLDRDAEAFF; cdr3_nt: TGTGCCAGCAGCCTGGACAGGGACGCTGAAGCTTTCTTT
cdr3_length: 15; j_call: TRBJ1-5; d_call: TRBD1; v_call: TRBV2; clone_size: -; cdr3_aa: CASRGTGGTNQPQHF; cdr3_nt: TGTGCCAGCAGAGGGACAGGAGGAACCAATCAGCCCCAGCATTTT
cdr3_length: 16; j_call: TRBJ1-5; d_call: -; v_call: TRBV19; clone_size: -; cdr3_aa: CASSMGGPYSNQPQHF; cdr3_nt: TGTGCCAGTAGTATGGGGGGGCCCTATAGCAATCAGCCCCAGCATTTT
cdr3_length: 15; j_call: TRBJ2-2; d_call: TRBD2; v_call: TRBV4-2; clone_size: -; cdr3_aa: CASSPQAGVGGELFF; cdr3_nt: TGTGCCAGCAGCCCTCAAGCGGGAGTTGGCGGGGAGCTGTTTTTT
cdr3_length: 15; j_call: TRBJ1-2; d_call: -; v_call: TRBV11-2; clone_size: -; cdr3_aa: CASSQSGGISLGYTF; cdr3_nt: TGTGCCAGCAGCCAGTCGGGCGGGATCTCCCTCGGCTACACCTTC
cdr3_length: 15; j_call: TRBJ2-7; d_call: -; v_call: TRBV9; clone_size: -; cdr3_aa: CASSVNPSTGYEQYF; cdr3_nt: TGTGCCAGCAGCGTCAACCCGTCAACGGGATACGAGCAGTACTTC
cdr3_length: 16; j_call: TRBJ1-3; d_call: -; v_call: TRBV5-1; clone_size: -; cdr3_aa: CASSLVHRESGNTIYF; cdr3_nt: TGCGCCAGCAGCTTGGTTCACAGGGAATCTGGAAACACCATATATTTT
cdr3_length: 12; j_call: TRBJ2-1; d_call: -; v_call: TRBV10-2; clone_size: -; cdr3_aa: CASSESRRKQFF; cdr3_nt: TGCGCCAGCAGTGAGTCTCGGCGGAAGCAGTTCTTC
cdr3_length: 13; j_call: TRBJ1-5; d_call: -; v_call: TRBV7-9; clone_size: few; cdr3_aa: CATAGTGNQPQHF; cdr3_nt: TGTGCCACCGCTGGGACTGGCAATCAGCCCCAGCATTTT
cdr3_length: 16; j_call: TRBJ2-3; d_call: -; v_call: TRBV2; clone_size: -; cdr3_aa: CASSGPGGYSTDTQYF; cdr3_nt: TGTGCCAGCAGTGGGCCTGGAGGGTATAGCACAGATACGCAGTATTTT
cdr3_length: 16; j_call: TRBJ1-1; d_call: TRBD1; v_call: TRBV7-9; clone_size: -; cdr3_aa: CASSLGRDRGGTEAFF; cdr3_nt: TGTGCCAGCAGCTTAGGCCGGGACAGGGGAGGAACTGAAGCTTTCTTT
cdr3_length: 14; j_call: TRBJ2-5; d_call: TRBD2; v_call: TRBV7-2; clone_size: -; cdr3_aa: CASSREGTSGTQYF; cdr3_nt: TGTGCCAGCAGCCGCGAGGGGACTAGCGGGACCCAGTACTTC
cdr3_length: 15; j_call: TRBJ1-1; d_call: TRBD1; v_call: TRBV18; clone_size: -; cdr3_aa: CASSPKTGGFSEAFF; cdr3_nt: TGTGCCAGCTCACCCAAGACAGGGGGCTTCTCTGAAGCTTTCTTT
cdr3_length: 16; j_call: TRBJ2-5; d_call: TRBD2; v_call: TRBV27; clone_size: -; cdr3_aa: CASSLLVAGELGTQYF; cdr3_nt: TGTGCCAGCAGTTTATTGGTAGCGGGAGAACTTGGGACCCAGTACTTC
cdr3_length: 12; j_call: TRBJ2-7; d_call: TRBD1; v_call: TRBV29-1; clone_size: -; cdr3_aa: CSVEEDRAEQYF; cdr3_nt: TGCAGCGTTGAAGAGGACAGGGCCGAGCAGTACTTC
cdr3_length: 14; j_call: TRBJ2-7; d_call: -; v_call: TRBV28; clone_size: -; cdr3_aa: CASSLPVPPLEQYF; cdr3_nt: TGTGCCAGCAGTTTACCAGTACCCCCCCTCGAGCAGTACTTC
cdr3_length: 13; j_call: TRBJ2-7; d_call: TRBD2; v_call: TRBV27; clone_size: -; cdr3_aa: CASSLAGRYEQYF; cdr3_nt: TGTGCCAGCAGTCTAGCGGGGCGATACGAGCAGTACTTC
cdr3_length: 13; j_call: TRBJ1-1; d_call: -; v_call: TRBV9; clone_size: -; cdr3_aa: CASSVTVNTEAFF; cdr3_nt: TGTGCCAGCAGCGTAACAGTGAACACTGAAGCTTTCTTT
cdr3_length: 13; j_call: TRBJ2-7; d_call: -; v_call: TRBV10-3; clone_size: -; cdr3_aa: CATKDRSGPEQYF; cdr3_nt: TGTGCCACCAAAGACAGGTCTGGGCCCGAGCAGTACTTC
cdr3_length: 14; j_call: TRBJ2-7; d_call: TRBD1; v_call: TRBV28; clone_size: -; cdr3_aa: CASSLGQGAQEQYF; cdr3_nt: TGTGCCAGCAGTTTGGGACAGGGGGCTCAGGAGCAGTACTTC
cdr3_length: 10; j_call: TRBJ2-3; d_call: -; v_call: TRBV20-1; clone_size: few; cdr3_aa: CSTGPNTQYF; cdr3_nt: TGCAGCACAGGGCCAAATACGCAGTATTTT
cdr3_length: 19; j_call: TRBJ2-3; d_call: TRBD2; v_call: TRBV5-1; clone_size: -; cdr3_aa: CASSLNSASGIPSTDTQYF; cdr3_nt: TGCGCCAGCAGCTTGAATTCTGCTAGCGGGATCCCTAGCACAGATACGCAGTATTTT
cdr3_length: 13; j_call: TRBJ2-1; d_call: TRBD2; v_call: TRBV4-2; clone_size: -; cdr3_aa: CASSLSTSDEQFF; cdr3_nt: TGTGCCAGCAGCCTCTCAACTAGCGATGAGCAGTTCTTC
cdr3_length: 16; j_call: TRBJ2-1; d_call: TRBD2; v_call: TRBV7-3; clone_size: -; cdr3_aa: CASSAIAGISYNEQFF; cdr3_nt: TGTGCCAGCAGCGCCATAGCGGGGATCTCCTACAATGAGCAGTTCTTC
cdr3_length: 13; j_call: TRBJ2-3; d_call: -; v_call: TRBV7-3; clone_size: -; cdr3_aa: CASSLTDRGTQYF; cdr3_nt: TGTGCCAGCAGCTTGACCGATCGGGGTACGCAGTATTTT
cdr3_length: 17; j_call: TRBJ2-2; d_call: TRBD2; v_call: TRBV7-2; clone_size: -; cdr3_aa: CASSLSYDLAVTGELFF; cdr3_nt: TGTGCCAGCAGCTTATCATACGACCTAGCGGTCACCGGGGAGCTGTTTTTT
cdr3_length: 16; j_call: TRBJ2-1; d_call: TRBD1; v_call: TRBV6-6; clone_size: -; cdr3_aa: CASRNRDRGRYNEQFF; cdr3_nt: TGTGCCAGCAGAAACCGGGACAGGGGAAGGTACAATGAGCAGTTCTTC
cdr3_length: 19; j_call: TRBJ2-7; d_call: TRBD2; v_call: TRBV7-2; clone_size: -; cdr3_aa: CASSLGTSGTPGGTYEQYF; cdr3_nt: TGTGCCAGCAGCTTAGGCACTAGCGGGACGCCAGGGGGAACCTACGAGCAGTACTTC
cdr3_length: 15; j_call: TRBJ1-2; d_call: TRBD1; v_call: TRBV7-3; clone_size: -; cdr3_aa: CASSLGQGADYGYTF; cdr3_nt: TGTGCCAGCAGCTTAGGACAGGGGGCTGACTATGGCTACACCTTC
cdr3_length: 15; j_call: TRBJ2-7; d_call: TRBD1; v_call: TRBV10-3; clone_size: -; cdr3_aa: CAIGGQGMSSYEQYF; cdr3_nt: TGTGCCATCGGTGGACAGGGTATGAGCTCCTACGAGCAGTACTTC
cdr3_length: 15; j_call: TRBJ1-3; d_call: -; v_call: TRBV14; clone_size: -; cdr3_aa: CASSQATGWRNTIYF; cdr3_nt: TGTGCCAGCAGCCAAGCAACAGGGTGGAGAAACACCATATATTTT
cdr3_length: 13; j_call: TRBJ2-3; d_call: -; v_call: TRBV7-9; clone_size: once; cdr3_aa: CASSLASSDTQYF; cdr3_nt: TGTGCCAGCAGCTTAGCTTCCTCTGATACGCAGTATTTT
cdr3_length: 12; j_call: TRBJ2-7; d_call: -; v_call: TRBV18; clone_size: -; cdr3_aa: CASSPPEREQYF; cdr3_nt: TGTGCCAGCTCACCGCCGGAGCGGGAGCAGTACTTC
cdr3_length: 18; j_call: TRBJ2-7; d_call: TRBD2; v_call: TRBV4-3; clone_size: -; cdr3_aa: CASSLRTSGKQTPYEQYF; cdr3_nt: TGCGCCAGCAGCCTTCGGACTAGCGGGAAACAGACGCCCTACGAGCAGTACTTC
cdr3_length: 16; j_call: TRBJ1-1; d_call: -; v_call: TRBV15; clone_size: -; cdr3_aa: CATSIGVGQTNTEAFF; cdr3_nt: TGTGCCACCAGTATCGGAGTCGGACAAACGAACACTGAAGCTTTCTTT
cdr3_length: 14; j_call: TRBJ2-1; d_call: TRBD1; v_call: TRBV11-3; clone_size: -; cdr3_aa: CASSHLGQGNEQFF; cdr3_nt: TGTGCCAGCAGCCACCTCGGACAGGGCAATGAGCAGTTCTTC
cdr3_length: 14; j_call: TRBJ1-1; d_call: -; v_call: TRBV11-2; clone_size: -; cdr3_aa: CASSLDRRDYEAFF; cdr3_nt: TGTGCCAGCAGCTTAGACCGCAGGGATTATGAGGCTTTCTTT